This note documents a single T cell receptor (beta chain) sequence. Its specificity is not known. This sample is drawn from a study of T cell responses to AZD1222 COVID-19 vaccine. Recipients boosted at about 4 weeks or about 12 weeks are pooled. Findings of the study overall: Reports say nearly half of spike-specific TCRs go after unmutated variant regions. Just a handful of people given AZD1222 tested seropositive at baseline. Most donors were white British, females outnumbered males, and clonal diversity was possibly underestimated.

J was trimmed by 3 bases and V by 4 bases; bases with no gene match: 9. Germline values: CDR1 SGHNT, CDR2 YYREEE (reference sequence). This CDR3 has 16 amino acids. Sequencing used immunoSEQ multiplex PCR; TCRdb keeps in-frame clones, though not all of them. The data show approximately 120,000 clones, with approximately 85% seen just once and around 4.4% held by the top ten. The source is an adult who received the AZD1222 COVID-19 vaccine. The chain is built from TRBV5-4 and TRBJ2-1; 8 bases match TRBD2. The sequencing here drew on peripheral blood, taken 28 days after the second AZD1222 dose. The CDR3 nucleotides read TGTGCCAGCAGCCCAAAAAGCGGGGGTAACTACAATGAGCAGTTCTTC. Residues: CASSPKSGGNYNEQFF.